This T cell receptor (beta chain) was sequenced in a study of T cell repertoires in cytomegalovirus infection. As for this clonotype: Its antigen is still unknown.

From the reads, TCRdb called clonotypes with MiXCR, one entry per CDR3 protein. The data show around 900,000 distinct CDR3 sequences, around 32% seen once. This CDR3 region has 15 residues. The V gene's germline CDR1 is LNHNV and CDR2 YYDKDF (reference sequence). The ends were cut back, 1 base at V and 2 bases at J, with 9 bases in the middle. The rearrangement links TRBV15 to TRBJ2-1; D possibly corresponds to TRBD1 (5 bases). Sequences were derived from cultured CD8+ T cells from PBMCs, sampled from culture after CMV antigen stimulation. The TCR was taken from a human donor in good health (CMV status not recorded). Some clones in this sample may be carry-over from other donors' samples. The CDR3 sequence is CATSRARAPYNEQFF. CDR3 DNA sequence: TGTGCCACCAGCAGAGCCAGGGCCCCCTACAATGAGCAGTTCTTC.